This TCR beta chain was retrieved from a study of T cell responses to AZD1222 COVID-19 vaccine (dated by TCRdb to the early 2020s). Context from the whole study: AZD1222 recipients whose second dose came at about 4 weeks and those whose second dose came at about 12 weeks were combined into one group, since spike-specific TCR depth and breadth did not differ between the two schedules. TCR sequencing was performed for 230 to 250 trial participants, of whom 207 were given two doses of AZD1222 and roughly 25 were given two doses of MenACWY control vaccine. Trial participants were enrolled by age into 18-55, 56-69 and 70-plus year subgroups, with roughly 150, 30 and 60 TCR-sequenced participants respectively.

General study outcomes and caveats: Epitopes outside the regions mutated in the B.1.351 and B.1.1.7 variants were reportedly recognized by nearly half of the unique spike-specific TCRs. In the small 56-69-year group, the increase in depth fell short of significance, most likely because of low power. The vaccine-associated CD4 TCRs covered the entire spike protein, and the dominant responses fell in regions 160-218 and 743-854. Spike-specific TCR breadth and depth rose significantly after two AZD1222 doses compared with day 0 and with MenACWY recipients. No day 14 peak-response samples were available, so repertoires were characterized only after the peak T cell response. Conclusions about previously exposed vaccinees were limited because only a handful of AZD1222 recipients were SARS-CoV-2 seropositive at baseline. Participants were mostly white British and included more females than males, and it was suggested by the authors that clonal diversity may have been underestimated.

CDR1 is given as SGHAT and CDR2 as FQNNGV, both from the germline V gene. Trimming removed 5 bases from V and 4 bases from J, leaving 13 bases between the germline ends. The CDR3 runs 14 amino acids, cysteine and phenylalanine included. This entry keeps only the CDR3 DNA: 42 bases, framed from base 1. In regard to this clone: Its recognized antigen is unknown. No qualities accompany the bases; no much larger clone lies one base away.

The CDR3 regions of human TCRbeta chains were analyzed by immunosequencing. The paper's processing steps were these. Repertoire TCRs were matched against a reference library of SARS-CoV-2-specific TCRs generated with the MIRA antigen-specificity platform. Breadth was defined as the fraction of unique TCRs that were SARS-CoV-2-associated, and depth was defined as the fraction of total T cells that were SARS-CoV-2-associated. Using the MIRA data, each spike-specific TCR was assigned both to the spike region to which the TCR was reactive and to a CD4 or CD8 class. Log10-transformed breadth and depth values were compared by one-way ANOVA with Sidak's multiple comparisons tests. Sourced from immuneACCESS, this table was stored by TCRdb with only in-frame sequences that have V and J called. A share of the clones is absent; for the studies checked, an unresolved V gene accounts for under half, and the remainder has no known explanation. For V, J and clone size, that table is used; D and trimming come from the DNA. In this sample the table shows about 150,000 clones, 70% to 90% of which occur a single time. The ten top clones hold around 7.8% of the sample.

The intended sense of this specimen's time point label: baseline before first vaccination. Vaccinee samples came from UK trials COV001 and COV002, including a single-blind randomized controlled phase 2/3 trial of AZD1222 (ChAdOx1 nCoV-19) in healthy adults. Trial participant PBMC samples were collected at day 0 and day 28 after the second dose for TCRbeta chain sequencing. The specimen comprised peripheral blood, sampled on day 0 of AZD1222 vaccination. The clonotype was recovered from an adult in good health. Here the chain combines TRBV11-2 and TRBJ2-3, with the D segment identity uncertain. The CDR3 protein is CASSDPSRADTQYF. In nucleotides, the sequence is TGTGCCAGCAGCGACCCCAGCCGGGCAGATACGCAGTATTTT. The CDR3 plus the reference TRBV11-2 and TRBJ2-3 genes for the other parts give the full variable domain: EAGVAQSPRYKIIEKRQSVAFWCNPISGHATLYWYQQILGQGPKLLIQFQNNGVVDDSQLPKDRFSAERLKGVDSTLKIQPAKLEDSAVYLCASSDPSRADTQYFGPGTRLTVL.